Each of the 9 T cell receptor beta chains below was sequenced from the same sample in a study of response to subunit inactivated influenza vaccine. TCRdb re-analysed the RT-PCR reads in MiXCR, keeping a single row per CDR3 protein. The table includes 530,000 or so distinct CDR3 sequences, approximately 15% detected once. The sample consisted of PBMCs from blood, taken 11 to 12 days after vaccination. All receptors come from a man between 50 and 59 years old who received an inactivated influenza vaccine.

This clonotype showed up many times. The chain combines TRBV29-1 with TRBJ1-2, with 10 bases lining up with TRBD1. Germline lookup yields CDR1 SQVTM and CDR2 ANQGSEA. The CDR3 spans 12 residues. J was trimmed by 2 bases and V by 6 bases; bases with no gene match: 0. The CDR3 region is CSVDRGNYGYTF. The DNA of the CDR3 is TGCAGCGTGGACAGGGGGAACTATGGCTACACCTTC.

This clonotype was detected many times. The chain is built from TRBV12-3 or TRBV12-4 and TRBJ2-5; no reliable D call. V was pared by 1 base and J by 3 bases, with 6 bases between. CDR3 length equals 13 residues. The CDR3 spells CASSLGGKETQYF. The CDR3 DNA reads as TGTGCCAGCAGTTTAGGCGGTAAAGAGACCCAGTACTTC.

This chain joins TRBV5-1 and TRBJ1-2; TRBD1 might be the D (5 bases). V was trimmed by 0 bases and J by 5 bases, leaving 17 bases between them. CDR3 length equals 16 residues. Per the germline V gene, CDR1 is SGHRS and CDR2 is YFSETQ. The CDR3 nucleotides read TGCGCCAGCAGCTTGGAGGGTCGAGGGGCCCGGTATGGCTACACCTTC. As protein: CASSLEGRGARYGYTF.

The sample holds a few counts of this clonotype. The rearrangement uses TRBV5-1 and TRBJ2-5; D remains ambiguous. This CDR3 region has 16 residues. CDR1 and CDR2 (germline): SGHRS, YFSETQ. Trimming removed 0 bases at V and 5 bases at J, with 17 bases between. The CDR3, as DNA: TGCGCCAGCAGCTTGGTTGGGGTTTCTTCGCAGGAGACCCAGTACTTC. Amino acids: CASSLVGVSSQETQYF.

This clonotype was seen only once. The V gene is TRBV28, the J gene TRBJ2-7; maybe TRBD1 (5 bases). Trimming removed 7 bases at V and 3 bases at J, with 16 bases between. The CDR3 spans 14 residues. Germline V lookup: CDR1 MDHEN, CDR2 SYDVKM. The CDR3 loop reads CASTAIPGIYEQYF. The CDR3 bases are TGTGCCAGCACCGCAATACCAGGGATCTACGAGCAGTACTTC.

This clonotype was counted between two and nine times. DNA for the CDR3: TGTGCCAGCAGCATGACTATTGGCGGGCCCTACGAGCAGTACTTC. This translates into CASSMTIGGPYEQYF. The gene calls are TRBV12-3 or TRBV12-4 and TRBJ2-7; a possible D gene is TRBD2 (5 bases). CDR3 length equals 15 residues. Trimming removed 6 bases from V and 2 bases from J, with 17 bases in between.

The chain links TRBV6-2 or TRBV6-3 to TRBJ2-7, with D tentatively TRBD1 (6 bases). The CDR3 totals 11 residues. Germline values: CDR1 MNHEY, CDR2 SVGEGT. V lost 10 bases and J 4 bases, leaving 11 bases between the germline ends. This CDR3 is CATLTGYEQYF. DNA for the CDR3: TGTGCCACCCTTACAGGGTACGAGCAGTACTTC.

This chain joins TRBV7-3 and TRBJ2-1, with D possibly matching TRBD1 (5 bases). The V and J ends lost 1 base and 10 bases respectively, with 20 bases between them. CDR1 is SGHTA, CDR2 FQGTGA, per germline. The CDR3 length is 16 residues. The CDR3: CASSLNGAVGLVEQFF. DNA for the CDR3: TGTGCCAGCAGCTTAAATGGTGCGGTGGGGCTGGTGGAGCAGTTCTTC.

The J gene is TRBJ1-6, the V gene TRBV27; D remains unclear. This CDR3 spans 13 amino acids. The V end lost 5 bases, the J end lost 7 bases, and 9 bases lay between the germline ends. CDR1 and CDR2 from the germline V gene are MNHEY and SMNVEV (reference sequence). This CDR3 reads CASSTKRNSPLHF. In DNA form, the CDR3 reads TGTGCCAGCAGTACCAAGAGAAATTCACCCCTCCACTTT.